The source of this TCR beta chain is a study of CXCR3-negative and CXCR3-positive naive CD8 T cells. Details on this clonotype: Its target is unknown.

General observations from the study: Memory CD8+ T cell repertoires were far less diverse than both naive subsets. Unlike memory cells, which differed, naive CXCR3-negative and CXCR3-positive cells had similar TRBV-TRBJ usage.

In germline, CDR1 is LNHNV, CDR2 YYDKDF (reference sequence). This CDR3 is 14 amino acids long. All TRB cDNA libraries came from 5' RACE performed with UMI labels. TCRdb re-called the 5' RACE reads; every CDR3 protein appears as one record, without DNA. In total, the table holds 75,000 to 95,000 distinct CDR3 sequences. The chain carries TRBV15 and TRBJ2-1; checking the TCRdb D call of TRBD2 is not possible without DNA. Sequencing was performed on naive CXCR3- CD8+ T cells from blood. Subset denoted: CD45RO-CCR7+CD27+CD95- naive CD8+ T cells lacking CXCR3 (TNR3-). The clonotype originates from a human donor in good health. Some clones in this sample may be carry-over from other donors' samples. CDR3 region: CATGVGLSSNEQFF.